Following are 5 T cell receptor beta chains from one sample sequenced in a study of blood T cell repertoires in COVID-19. Sequenced by immunoSEQ multiplex PCR; TCRdb stores in-frame clones only, minus some. The data hold about 110,000 clones, with around 80% observed a single time. Sample: peripheral blood. The receptors originated from a man older than 75 with COVID-19, enrolled during active disease.

J is TRBJ2-6 and V is TRBV24-1, with D possibly TRBD1 on 7 matching bases. This CDR3 spans 16 amino acids. V gave up 3 bases and J gave up 2 bases, with 10 bases separating them. Germline V gene lookup returns CDR1 KGHDR and CDR2 SFDVKD. CDR3 protein: CATSDGGTAGANVLTF. CDR3 nucleotide sequence: TGTGCCACCAGTGATGGAGGGACAGCTGGGGCCAACGTCCTGACTTTC.

J is TRBJ2-1 and V is TRBV6-1; 8 bases are shared with TRBD2. The CDR3 spans 15 residues. Trimming removed 2 bases from V and 0 bases from J; junction bases left unmatched: 0. Germline assignment: CDR1 MNHNS and CDR2 SASEGT. CDR3 sequence: CASSESGSSYNEQFF. In DNA form, the CDR3 reads TGTGCCAGCAGTGAAAGCGGGAGCTCCTACAATGAGCAGTTCTTC.

The CDR3 sequence: CASSSLGGLAGGEVPYEQYF. The CDR3 DNA follows: TGTGCCAGCAGTTCCTTGGGGGGACTAGCGGGAGGGGAGGTGCCCTACGAGCAGTACTTC. The V call is TRBV28, the J call TRBJ2-7; TRBD2 matches at 16 bases. The CDR3 sequence is 20 residues long. Germline V lookup: CDR1 MDHEN, CDR2 SYDVKM. V shed 4 bases and J 2 bases; nucleotides not matched to a gene: 14.

This chain links TRBV7-9 with TRBJ2-1; the D is unclear. V lost 3 bases, J lost 6 bases, and 15 bases lay in between. Germline values: CDR1 SEHNR, CDR2 FQNEAQ (reference sequence). CDR3 length: 15 amino acids. CDR3 sequence: CASSFDSYWANEQFF. As DNA, the CDR3 is TGTGCCAGCAGCTTCGATTCATATTGGGCCAATGAGCAGTTCTTC. The entire variable domain, with the rest obtained from reference TRBV7-9 and TRBJ2-1, is as follows: DTGVSQNPRHKITKRGQNVTFRCDPISEHNRLYWYRQTLGQGPEFLTYFQNEAQLEKSRLLSDRFSAERPKGSFSTLEIQRTEQGDSAMYLCASSFDSYWANEQFFGPGTRLTVL.

This chain connects TRBV19 to TRBJ2-7; 7 positions match TRBD2. CDR1 and CDR2 from the germline V gene are LNHDA and SQIVND (reference sequence). V was pared by 8 bases and J by 3 bases, with 13 bases of the junction left unmatched. The CDR3 runs 15 residues. For the CDR3, the DNA is TGTGCCAGTTTCCCTTTAGCGGGTAGGGTCTACGAGCAGTACTTC. It yields the protein CASFPLAGRVYEQYF.